These 3 T cell receptor beta chains originate from one sample sequenced in a study of T cells after yellow fever vaccination. TCRdb passed the 5' RACE reads through MiXCR, listing each CDR3 protein once. The table lists 250,000 or so distinct CDR3 sequences, more than 3.5% of them singletons. Sequences were derived from PBMCs, sampled 15 days after the yellow fever booster vaccination. These receptors were collected from a young man who received the YFV17D yellow fever vaccine.

This clonotype was seen many times. The chain is built from TRBV10-3 and TRBJ2-2; 8 nucleotides line up with TRBD2. The V and J ends lost 6 bases and 1 base, in that order; junction bases with no gene match: 4. The germline V gene has CDR1 ENHRY and CDR2 SYGVKD. This CDR3 has 15 residues. The CDR3 region is CAISVLAGNTGELFF. The CDR3 DNA follows: TGTGCCATCAGCGTCCTAGCGGGGAACACCGGGGAGCTGTTTTTT.

This clonotype was seen at least ten times. This chain joins TRBV29-1 and TRBJ1-1, with D unresolved. Germline lookup yields CDR1 SQVTM and CDR2 ANQGSEA. This CDR3 has 13 amino acids. Trimming cost V 7 bases and J 0 bases, with 12 bases left between them. The CDR3 spells CSGLRWLNTEAFF. The CDR3 coding sequence is TGCAGCGGGCTTCGGTGGTTGAACACTGAAGCTTTCTTT. The full variable domain, rest sourced from reference TRBV29-1 and TRBJ1-1, is SAVISQKPSRDICQRGTSLTIQCQVDSQVTMMFWYRQQPGQSLTLIATANQGSEATYESGFVIDKFPISRPNLTFSTLTVSNMSPEDSSIYLCSGLRWLNTEAFFGQGTRLTVV.

This clonotype was counted ten times or more. The genes are TRBV6-1 and TRBJ1-5; the match to TRBD1 covers 7 bases. The CDR3 loop spans 18 amino acids. Losses at the gene ends were 6 bases for V and 3 bases for J; bases not matched to a gene: 17. Germline V gives CDR1 MNHNS, CDR2 SASEGT. CDR3 amino acids: CASRESSVRGSINQPQHF. The CDR3, as DNA: TGTGCCAGCAGAGAGAGCTCAGTCAGGGGGAGTATCAATCAGCCCCAGCATTTT.